These 29 T cell receptor beta chains share one sample of origin, sequenced in a study of cytomegalovirus exposure and HLA in healthy donors. Primers: 60 Vbeta forward and 13 Jbeta reverse. The method was immunoSEQ multiplex PCR; TCRdb's version includes in-frame clones alone and lacks a portion of them. The sample carries around 150,000 clones, roughly 62% recorded once. The material sequenced was PBMCs. These receptor sequences come from a man in his 60s in good health and CMV-seronegative.

The chain combines TRBV28 with TRBJ2-1, with 11 bases aligning to TRBD2. Germline values: CDR1 MDHEN, CDR2 SYDVKM. CDR3 length equals 15 residues. The V and J ends lost 6 bases and 3 bases, in that order; junction bases with no gene match: 4. CDR3 bases: TGTGCCAGCAGCGTCCTAGCGGGAGGCTACAATGAGCAGTTCTTC. Translating it yields CASSVLAGGYNEQFF.

In its sample, this clone was seen a few times. This chain connects TRBV7-9 to TRBJ2-6; possible D gene TRBD2, 5 bases. Germline lookup yields CDR1 SEHNR and CDR2 FQNEAQ (reference sequence). V was shortened by 3 bases and J by 0 bases, with 6 bases between the two germline ends. This CDR3 has 15 residues. The CDR3 DNA follows: TGTGCCAGCAGCTTTGGACTCTCTGGGGCCAACGTCCTGACTTTC. Translation: CASSFGLSGANVLTF.

The chain recombines TRBV5-1 with TRBJ2-7, with D possibly TRBD2 on 6 matching bases. Trimming took 0 bases from V and 6 from J, leaving 19 bases between them. The CDR3 has 16 amino acids. Germline CDR1 SGHRS, CDR2 YFSETQ. The CDR3 loop is CASSLEGTPLRGEQYF. The CDR3 DNA sequence: TGCGCCAGCAGCTTGGAGGGGACTCCCCTTAGGGGCGAGCAGTACTTC.

CDR3 in DNA: TGTGCCAGCAGCTTGTGGAACCCCGGGACAGTGATTAACTATGGCTACACCTTC. Its translation is CASSLWNPGTVINYGYTF. The chain couples TRBV5-6 to TRBJ1-2; 7 bases match TRBD1. CDR3 length: 18 amino acids. J lost 1 base, V lost 1 base, and 13 bases had no gene match. From germline, CDR1 is SGHDT and CDR2 YYEEEE.

The J gene is TRBJ1-4, the V gene TRBV30; no firm D call. V lost 7 bases to trimming and J lost 10 bases, with 13 bases between them. Germline V gene data show CDR1 as GTSNPN and CDR2 as SVGIG (reference sequence). This CDR3 has 11 residues. The CDR3 here is CASHLGVKLFF. In DNA form, the CDR3 reads TGTGCCTCCCATCTTGGAGTAAAACTGTTTTTT.

The chain uses TRBV27 and TRBJ2-3; TRBD2 matches at 9 bases. The ends lost 2 bases at V and 1 base at J; junction bases unmatched: 4. This CDR3 spans 16 amino acids. Germline assignment: CDR1 MNHEY and CDR2 SMNVEV (reference sequence). CDR3 loop: CASSLGAGGGTDTQYF. The CDR3 region has the DNA TGTGCCAGCAGTTTAGGGGCGGGAGGGGGCACAGATACGCAGTATTTT.

CDR3 nucleotide sequence: TGTGCCAGCAGCTCTGTAGCCAGCTCCTACAATGAGCAGTTCTTC. Amino acids: CASSSVASSYNEQFF. The chain combines TRBV7-9 with TRBJ2-1; D remains ambiguous. The CDR3 extends over 15 amino acids. Germline V gene data show CDR1 as SEHNR and CDR2 as FQNEAQ (reference sequence). V gave up 4 bases and J gave up 0 bases, with 10 bases separating them.

The chain carries TRBV30 and TRBJ1-1; D is unresolved. This CDR3 spans 16 amino acids. V was shortened by 4 bases and J by 0 bases, with 18 bases between the two germline ends. The germline gives CDR1 GTSNPN, CDR2 SVGIG (reference sequence). The CDR3 protein is CAWNQPLGEMNTEAFF. In nucleotides, the CDR3 is TGTGCCTGGAACCAACCTCTCGGAGAAATGAACACTGAAGCTTTCTTT.

The V gene is TRBV27, the J gene TRBJ1-1; D might be TRBD1 (5 bases). V was pared by 3 bases and J by 6 bases, with 11 bases between. From germline, CDR1 is MNHEY and CDR2 SMNVEV (reference sequence). CDR3 length: 13 amino acids. The CDR3 DNA follows: TGTGCCAGCAGTTTCGGGCAGGGCCCTGAAGCTTTCTTT. It encodes CASSFGQGPEAFF.

The rearrangement links TRBV29-1 to TRBJ1-2; weak D call: TRBD1 (5 bases). The CDR3 has 13 amino acids. Per germline, CDR1 SQVTM and CDR2 ANQGSEA. Trimming shortened V by 3 bases and J by 8 bases, and 16 bases separated the two germline ends. This CDR3 reads CSVDRARAGGYTF. DNA of the CDR3: TGCAGCGTTGATAGAGCCAGGGCAGGGGGCTACACCTTC.

This chain joins TRBV5-4 and TRBJ2-7; perhaps TRBD2 as D (5 bases). This CDR3 is 13 amino acids long. In germline, CDR1 is SGHNT, CDR2 YYREEE (reference sequence). The germline V and J ends were trimmed by 0 bases and 6 bases, with 10 bases remaining between them. CDR3 region: CASSLGGQGEQYF. Here the CDR3 DNA reads TGTGCCAGCAGCTTGGGAGGGCAAGGCGAGCAGTACTTC.

V and J are TRBV2 and TRBJ2-7; perhaps TRBD1 as D (5 bases). The CDR3 contains 14 residues. Trimming removed 3 bases at V and 6 bases at J, with 15 bases between. CDR1 and CDR2 from the germline V gene are SNHLY and FYNNEI. CDR3 amino acids: CASSETRVNGEQYF. DNA for the CDR3: TGTGCCAGCAGTGAGACCAGGGTCAACGGCGAGCAGTACTTC. Combining the CDR3 with reference TRBV2 and TRBJ2-7 gives the whole variable domain EPEVTQTPSHQVTQMGQEVILRCVPISNHLYFYWYRQILGQKVEFLVSFYNNEISEKSEIFDDQFSVERPDGSNFTLKIRSTKLEDSAMYFCASSETRVNGEQYFGPGTRLTVT.

The J gene is TRBJ2-1, the V gene TRBV5-6, with 8 bases that match TRBD1. The CDR3 is 13 residues long. V was clipped by 1 base and J by 6 bases; unmatched bases: 0. Germline V lookup: CDR1 SGHDT, CDR2 YYEEEE. The CDR3 is CASSLTGGNEQFF. CDR3 nucleotide sequence: TGTGCCAGCAGCTTGACAGGGGGCAATGAGCAGTTCTTC.

This CDR3 is CASSVPGQDTEAFF. The DNA for the CDR3 is TGTGCCAGCAGCGTTCCGGGACAGGATACTGAAGCTTTCTTT. The gene calls are TRBV5-4 and TRBJ1-1; 8 bases match TRBD1. Germline-derived CDR1 and CDR2 are SGHNT and YYREEE (reference sequence). Trimming removed 4 bases from V and 5 bases from J; junction bases left unmatched: 7. The CDR3 contains 14 residues.

The V call is TRBV5-4, the J call TRBJ2-7; TRBD1 might be the D (6 bases). Trimming pared 5 bases from V and 4 bases from J, leaving 13 bases between. Germline CDR1 SGHNT, CDR2 YYREEE (reference sequence). The CDR3 contains 13 residues. For the CDR3, the DNA is TGTGCCAGCAGGCACGGGACATCGTACGAGCAGTACTTC. It specifies CASRHGTSYEQYF.

The chain has TRBV7-3 and TRBJ2-5, with D perhaps TRBD2 (5 bases). The CDR3 contains 14 residues. Trimming took 5 bases from V and 3 from J, leaving 13 bases between them. The germline V gene encodes CDR1 SGHTA and CDR2 FQGTGA. In nucleotides, the CDR3 is TGTGCCAGCAGCCCCGGGATTTCGGAAGAGACCCAGTACTTC. It yields the protein CASSPGISEETQYF.

There are a few counts of this clone. The genes are TRBV5-1 and TRBJ2-1, with 12 bases lining up with TRBD2. CDR3 length: 16 residues. The V segment lost 1 base and the J segment 1 base; nucleotides outside the gene matches: 0. CDR1 is SGHRS, CDR2 YFSETQ, per germline. The CDR3 coding sequence is TGCGCCAGCAGCTTGCTAGCGGGAGGGTCCTACAATGAGCAGTTCTTC. This encodes CASSLLAGGSYNEQFF. Using reference TRBV5-1 and TRBJ2-1 for the parts outside the CDR3, the full variable domain is KAGVTQTPRYLIKTRGQQVTLSCSPISGHRSVSWYQQTPGQGLQFLFEYFSETQRNKGNFPGRFSGRQFSNSRSEMNVSTLELGDSALYLCASSLLAGGSYNEQFFGPGTRLTVL.

The chain joins TRBV5-6 to TRBJ1-2; 8 nucleotides match TRBD1. Looked up from germline, CDR1 is SGHDT and CDR2 is YYEEEE. Trimming at V came to 3 bases and at J to 0 bases, leaving 10 bases not matched to a gene. The CDR3 length is 17 residues. The CDR3 region is CASSSGAGGLTNYGYTF. The CDR3 DNA reads as TGTGCCAGCAGCTCTGGGGCAGGGGGCCTAACTAACTATGGCTACACCTTC.

V gene TRBV10-1 combines with J gene TRBJ2-3; D might be TRBD2 (6 bases). The germline CDR1 and CDR2 sequences are WNHNN and SYGVQD (reference sequence). Trimming cost V 6 bases and J 0 bases, with 13 bases left between them. The CDR3 has 15 amino acids. CDR3: CASSVGTASTDTQYF. The CDR3 nucleotides are TGCGCCAGCAGCGTGGGGACTGCTAGCACAGATACGCAGTATTTT.

The J gene is TRBJ2-7, the V gene TRBV5-1; perhaps TRBD2 as D (5 bases). The CDR3 is 16 amino acids. Trimming stripped 4 bases from V and 3 bases from J, with 20 bases between. The V gene's germline CDR1 is SGHRS and CDR2 YFSETQ. CDR3 in DNA: TGCGCCAGCAGCCTGGCCAAGGCGGGTTGGCACTACGAGCAGTACTTC. Protein: CASSLAKAGWHYEQYF.

The chain employs TRBV6-1 and TRBJ1-1; D gene unclear. Per the germline V gene, CDR1 is MNHNS and CDR2 is SASEGT. The CDR3 is 13 amino acids. V lost 2 bases, J lost 2 bases, and 6 bases lay in between. DNA of the CDR3: TGTGCCAGCAGTGAAACTCGAAACACTGAAGCTTTCTTT. This translates into CASSETRNTEAFF.

The CDR3, as DNA: TGTGCCAGCAGCTTACAGGGCGGGGGTGATACGCAGTATTTT. It encodes CASSLQGGGDTQYF. The J gene is TRBJ2-3, the V gene TRBV7-3, with 7 bases fitting TRBD2. CDR3 size: 14 residues. From germline, CDR1 is SGHTA and CDR2 FQGTGA. The ends lost 2 bases at V and 6 bases at J; junction bases unmatched: 5.

The gene calls are TRBV7-8 and TRBJ2-7; 8 bases are shared with TRBD2. CDR1 is SGHVS and CDR2 is FQNEAQ in the germline V gene. This CDR3 is built from 15 residues. The V segment lost 1 base and the J segment 0 bases; nucleotides outside the gene matches: 2. CDR3 sequence: CASSLDSGSSYEQYF. The CDR3 region has the DNA TGTGCCAGCAGCTTAGACAGCGGGAGCTCCTACGAGCAGTACTTC.

The chain recombines TRBV7-2 with TRBJ2-1; D is possibly TRBD2 (7 bases). Trimming stripped 7 bases from V and 6 bases from J, with 19 bases between. Germline CDR1 SGHTA, CDR2 FQGNSA. The CDR3 consists of 15 residues. The CDR3 loop reads CASMGGLWRSNEQFF. The CDR3 nucleotides read TGTGCCAGCATGGGGGGGCTTTGGAGGAGCAATGAGCAGTTCTTC. Based on the CDR3 plus reference TRBV7-2 and TRBJ2-1, the full variable domain is GAGVSQSPSNKVTEKGKDVELRCDPISGHTALYWYRQSLGQGLEFLIYFQGNSAPDKSGLPSDRFSAERTGGSVSTLTIQRTQQEDSAVYLCASMGGLWRSNEQFFGPGTRLTVL.

J is TRBJ1-1 and V is TRBV5-1, with a weak D call TRBD1 (5 bases). The CDR3 totals 13 residues. CDR1 and CDR2 from the germline V gene are SGHRS and YFSETQ. The germline V and J ends were trimmed by 0 bases and 7 bases, with 10 bases remaining between them. The CDR3: CASSLARGVEAFF. The CDR3 DNA reads as TGCGCCAGCAGCTTGGCACGGGGGGTTGAAGCTTTCTTT. Using reference TRBV5-1 and TRBJ1-1 for the parts outside the CDR3, the full variable domain is KAGVTQTPRYLIKTRGQQVTLSCSPISGHRSVSWYQQTPGQGLQFLFEYFSETQRNKGNFPGRFSGRQFSNSRSEMNVSTLELGDSALYLCASSLARGVEAFFGQGTRLTVV.

The chain combines TRBV28 with TRBJ1-1, with 11 bases aligning to TRBD1. The J segment lost 4 bases and the V segment lost 1 base, leaving 8 bases of the junction unmatched. CDR3 size: 17 residues. Per the germline V gene, CDR1 is MDHEN and CDR2 is SYDVKM. The CDR3 DNA is TGTGCCAGCAGTTTATATGGACCGGGACAGGGGGGCACTGAAGCTTTCTTT. Protein product: CASSLYGPGQGGTEAFF.

The chain links TRBV6-6 to TRBJ1-1; TRBD1 agrees at 10 bases. The CDR3 loop spans 14 amino acids. V lost 6 bases, J lost 5 bases, and 6 bases stayed unmatched. The germline CDR1 and CDR2 sequences are MNHNY and SVGAGI (reference sequence). The CDR3 protein is CASSRRDRGTEAFF. CDR3 sequence (DNA): TGTGCCAGCAGCCGCCGGGACAGGGGAACTGAAGCTTTCTTT.

The chain carries TRBV11-3 and TRBJ1-1; D is ambiguous. There are 16 residues in the CDR3. Deletions cut 3 bases from V and 2 bases from J, with 16 bases between. Germline assignment: CDR1 SGHNT and CDR2 YENEEA. The CDR3 DNA follows: TGTGCCAGCAGCTTGGGAGGAGTTGTGGGAAACACTGAAGCTTTCTTT. This gives the protein CASSLGGVVGNTEAFF. Together with reference TRBV11-3 and TRBJ1-1, the CDR3 gives the full variable domain: EAGVVQSPRYKIIEKKQPVAFWCNPISGHNTLYWYLQNLGQGPELLIRYENEEAVDDSQLPKDRFSAERLKGVDSTLKIQPAELGDSAVYLCASSLGGVVGNTEAFFGQGTRLTVV.

The chain carries TRBV6-5 and TRBJ2-7; 11 nucleotides align to TRBD2. The CDR3 runs to 15 residues. Germline values: CDR1 MNHEY, CDR2 SVGAGI. The junction had 8 bases not matched to a gene; V was cut back by 6 bases and J by 4 bases. CDR3 loop: CASRRLAGSWYEQYF. The DNA for the CDR3 is TGTGCCAGCAGACGACTAGCGGGATCATGGTACGAGCAGTACTTC.